These 19 T cell receptor beta chains share one sample of origin, sequenced in a study of a mutant IDH1 vaccine in newly diagnosed glioma. Assay: immunoSEQ multiplex PCR; the TCRdb copy retains only in-frame clones and omits some. The table has 60,000 or so clones, roughly 82% seen once; the top ten hold approximately 3%. The time point denotes: week 5, during vaccination. Topical imiquimod was applied with each vaccine dose, which held 300 ug of mutant IDH1 20-mer peptide. These receptors lack a known antigen. The specimen comprised PBMCs, sampled from a glioma patient whose treatment included an IDH1 peptide vaccine. The source is a woman aged 18-30 years with glioma. Some clones in this sample may be carry-over from other donors' samples.

J is TRBJ2-5 and V is TRBV6-1; 8 bases line up with TRBD1. Looked up from germline, CDR1 is MNHNS and CDR2 is SASEGT. CDR3 length: 14 residues. V was pared by 4 bases and J by 5 bases, with 6 bases of the junction left unmatched. The CDR3: CASSVDRGRETQYF. The CDR3 nucleotides are TGTGCCAGCAGTGTTGACAGGGGCCGGGAGACCCAGTACTTC.

The sample holds one count of this clone. This chain uses TRBV9 with TRBJ1-1, with TRBD1 matching over 9 bases. The germline CDR1 and CDR2 sequences are SGDLS and YYNGEE. The junction had 5 bases not matched to a gene; V was cut back by 0 bases and J by 2 bases. This CDR3 is 16 amino acids long. The CDR3 protein is CASSVAGTGFNTEAFF. CDR3 DNA: TGTGCCAGCAGCGTAGCCGGGACAGGGTTTAACACTGAAGCTTTCTTT.

This clone was observed once. The rearrangement joins TRBV19 to TRBJ1-4; 8 nucleotides line up with TRBD1. The V segment lost 3 bases and the J segment 8 bases; nucleotides outside the gene matches: 8. CDR1 is LNHDA and CDR2 is SQIVND in the germline V gene (reference sequence). CDR3 length equals 15 residues. The CDR3 DNA sequence: TGTGCCAGTAGTATTGGACAGGGAGGAAAGGAAAAACTGTTTTTT. Translation: CASSIGQGGKEKLFF.

The rearrangement uses TRBV14 and TRBJ2-1, with D unclear. Germline CDR1 SGHDN, CDR2 FVKESK. CDR3 length: 11 residues. V was trimmed by 6 bases and J by 9 bases, leaving 9 bases between them. The CDR3 loop is CASRLGSEQFF. CDR3 nucleotides: TGTGCCAGCAGATTAGGAAGTGAGCAGTTCTTC.

The chain joins TRBV29-1 to TRBJ2-2; tentative D call: TRBD2 (5 bases). This CDR3 spans 14 amino acids. Between the trimmed V and J ends, which lost 6 bases and 2 bases, there was a span of 13 bases. CDR1 SQVTM and CDR2 ANQGSEA come from the germline V gene. The CDR3 protein is CSVPGLANTGELFF. For the CDR3, the DNA is TGCAGCGTACCGGGGTTAGCAAACACCGGGGAGCTGTTTTTT.

This clone was counted once. The chain couples TRBV2 to TRBJ2-3; D is unclear. This CDR3 spans 12 amino acids. Germline V gene sequence: CDR1 SNHLY, CDR2 FYNNEI. Trimming cost V 8 bases and J 7 bases, with 13 bases left between them. The chain's CDR3 is CASGLLHHTQYF. The CDR3, as DNA: TGTGCCAGCGGGCTTCTCCATCATACGCAGTATTTT.

The genes are TRBV9 and TRBJ2-1; the D gene is possibly TRBD2 (6 bases). Germline V gives CDR1 SGDLS, CDR2 YYNGEE. The CDR3 runs to 13 residues. The ends were cut back, 9 bases at V and 9 bases at J, with 19 bases in the middle. The CDR3 loop is CATSSGLSGEQFF. For the CDR3, the DNA is TGTGCCACCTCAAGCGGGCTTAGTGGTGAGCAGTTCTTC. The full variable domain, with the rest looked up from reference TRBV9 and TRBJ2-1, is DSGVTQTPKHLITATGQRVTLRCSPRSGDLSVYWYQQSLDQGLQFLIQYYNGEERAKGNILERFSAQQFPDLHSELNLSSLELGDSALYFCATSSGLSGEQFFGPGTRLTVL.

The gene calls are TRBV7-2 and TRBJ1-6; 9 bases match TRBD1. V trimming: 4 bases; J trimming: 4 bases; junction bases outside the gene matches: 8. The CDR3 contains 17 residues. Germline V gene sequence: CDR1 SGHTA, CDR2 FQGNSA. The CDR3 region is CASSSGTGGVYNSPLHF. CDR3 bases: TGTGCCAGCAGCTCCGGAACAGGGGGCGTTTATAATTCACCCCTCCACTTT.

A single count supports this clone. V and J are TRBV25-1 and TRBJ1-1; D is unresolved. CDR1 MGHDK and CDR2 SYGVNS come from the germline V gene. Trimming removed 1 base from V and 11 bases from J, with 14 bases in between. CDR3 length equals 13 residues. The CDR3 spells CASSEWAGQYAFF. CDR3 coding DNA: TGTGCCAGCAGTGAATGGGCGGGTCAATACGCTTTCTTT.

The chain couples TRBV19 to TRBJ1-2; D is possibly TRBD1 (6 bases). Germline assignment: CDR1 LNHDA and CDR2 SQIVND (reference sequence). V lost 6 bases, J lost 2 bases, and 10 bases lay in between. The CDR3 spans 13 residues. Here the CDR3 DNA reads TGTGCCAGTAGAACAGGGAGAAACTATGGCTACACCTTC. Protein sequence: CASRTGRNYGYTF.

The chain has TRBV5-4 and TRBJ1-3; a possible D gene is TRBD1 (5 bases). This CDR3 spans 15 amino acids. Trimming took off 5 bases at V and 0 bases at J, with 12 bases between the two ends. In germline, CDR1 is SGHNT, CDR2 YYREEE (reference sequence). The CDR3 spells CASRPGGDSGNTIYF. CDR3 nucleotides: TGTGCCAGCAGACCTGGAGGGGACTCTGGAAACACCATATATTTT.

V and J are TRBV30 and TRBJ1-1; TRBD1 agrees at 10 bases. Germline-derived CDR1 and CDR2 are GTSNPN and SVGIG (reference sequence). The CDR3 spans 15 residues. With 3 bases clipped from V and 4 bases from J, the junction kept 8 bases outside the gene matches. The CDR3: CAWSQSTGGGTEAFF. The CDR3 DNA sequence: TGTGCCTGGAGCCAATCGACAGGGGGCGGCACTGAAGCTTTCTTT.

The V and J genes are TRBV4-1 and TRBJ2-1, with D perhaps TRBD1 (5 bases). CDR1 is MGHRA and CDR2 is YSYEKL in the germline V gene. The CDR3 is 16 residues long. V was pared by 2 bases and J by 4 bases, with 15 bases between. The DNA of the CDR3 is TGCGCCAGCAGCCAATGGGCGGACACGCAATACAATGAGCAGTTCTTC. Translating it yields CASSQWADTQYNEQFF.

The J gene is TRBJ1-2, the V gene TRBV28, with D hard to call. The CDR3 is 10 amino acids. In germline, CDR1 is MDHEN, CDR2 SYDVKM. The V end was cut by 4 bases, the J end by 8 bases, with 5 bases between. This CDR3 reads CASSSLGYTF. As DNA, the CDR3 is TGTGCCAGCAGTTCTCTGGGCTACACCTTC.

The chain couples TRBV29-1 to TRBJ1-6; the D gene is possibly TRBD1 (6 bases). Trimming removed 5 bases at V and 6 bases at J, with 14 bases between. CDR1 is SQVTM, CDR2 ANQGSEA, per germline. The length of the CDR3 is 14 residues. CDR3: CSVQGRGSNSPLHF. The CDR3 DNA is TGCAGCGTTCAGGGGAGGGGGTCTAATTCACCCCTCCACTTT. Together with reference TRBV29-1 and TRBJ1-6, the CDR3 gives the full variable domain: SAVISQKPSRDICQRGTSLTIQCQVDSQVTMMFWYRQQPGQSLTLIATANQGSEATYESGFVIDKFPISRPNLTFSTLTVSNMSPEDSSIYLCSVQGRGSNSPLHFGNGTRLTVT.

This rearrangement joins TRBV5-6 to TRBJ2-5; TRBD2 matches 13 bases. This CDR3 has 17 amino acids. The V segment lost 5 bases and the J segment 2 bases; nucleotides outside the gene matches: 9. The germline V gene encodes CDR1 SGHDT and CDR2 YYEEEE. The CDR3 loop reads CASRKGLAGWWQETQYF. CDR3 bases: TGTGCCAGCAGAAAGGGACTAGCGGGGTGGTGGCAAGAGACCCAGTACTTC.

A remark on this clone: Germline and junction disagree at one end, which may indicate a read error. This chain's CDR3 is CAWSVLRGNTEASF. The CDR3 nucleotides are TGTGCCTGGAGTGTACTCAGGGGTAACACCGAAGCTTCCTTT. J is TRBJ1-1 and V is TRBV30; weak D call: TRBD1 (6 bases). The V gene's germline CDR1 is GTSNPN and CDR2 SVGIG (reference sequence). There are 14 residues in the CDR3.

V and J are TRBV30 and TRBJ1-1; perhaps TRBD1 as D (6 bases). CDR1 is GTSNPN, CDR2 SVGIG, per germline (reference sequence). The CDR3 totals 13 residues. The V and J ends lost 2 bases and 4 bases respectively, with 11 bases between them. In DNA, the CDR3 is TGTGCCTGGAGTCTAGGGGGAAGCACTGAAGCTTTCTTT. It specifies CAWSLGGSTEAFF.

CDR3 DNA: TGTGCCAGCAGACTTGGTAGCGGCAGCTCCTACGAGCAGTACTTC. Residues: CASRLGSGSSYEQYF. This chain connects TRBV6-5 to TRBJ2-7; TRBD2 is a possible D gene (6 bases). V lost 6 bases, J lost 0 bases, and 15 bases lay in between. Germline loops: CDR1 MNHEY, CDR2 SVGAGI. The length of the CDR3 is 15 residues.